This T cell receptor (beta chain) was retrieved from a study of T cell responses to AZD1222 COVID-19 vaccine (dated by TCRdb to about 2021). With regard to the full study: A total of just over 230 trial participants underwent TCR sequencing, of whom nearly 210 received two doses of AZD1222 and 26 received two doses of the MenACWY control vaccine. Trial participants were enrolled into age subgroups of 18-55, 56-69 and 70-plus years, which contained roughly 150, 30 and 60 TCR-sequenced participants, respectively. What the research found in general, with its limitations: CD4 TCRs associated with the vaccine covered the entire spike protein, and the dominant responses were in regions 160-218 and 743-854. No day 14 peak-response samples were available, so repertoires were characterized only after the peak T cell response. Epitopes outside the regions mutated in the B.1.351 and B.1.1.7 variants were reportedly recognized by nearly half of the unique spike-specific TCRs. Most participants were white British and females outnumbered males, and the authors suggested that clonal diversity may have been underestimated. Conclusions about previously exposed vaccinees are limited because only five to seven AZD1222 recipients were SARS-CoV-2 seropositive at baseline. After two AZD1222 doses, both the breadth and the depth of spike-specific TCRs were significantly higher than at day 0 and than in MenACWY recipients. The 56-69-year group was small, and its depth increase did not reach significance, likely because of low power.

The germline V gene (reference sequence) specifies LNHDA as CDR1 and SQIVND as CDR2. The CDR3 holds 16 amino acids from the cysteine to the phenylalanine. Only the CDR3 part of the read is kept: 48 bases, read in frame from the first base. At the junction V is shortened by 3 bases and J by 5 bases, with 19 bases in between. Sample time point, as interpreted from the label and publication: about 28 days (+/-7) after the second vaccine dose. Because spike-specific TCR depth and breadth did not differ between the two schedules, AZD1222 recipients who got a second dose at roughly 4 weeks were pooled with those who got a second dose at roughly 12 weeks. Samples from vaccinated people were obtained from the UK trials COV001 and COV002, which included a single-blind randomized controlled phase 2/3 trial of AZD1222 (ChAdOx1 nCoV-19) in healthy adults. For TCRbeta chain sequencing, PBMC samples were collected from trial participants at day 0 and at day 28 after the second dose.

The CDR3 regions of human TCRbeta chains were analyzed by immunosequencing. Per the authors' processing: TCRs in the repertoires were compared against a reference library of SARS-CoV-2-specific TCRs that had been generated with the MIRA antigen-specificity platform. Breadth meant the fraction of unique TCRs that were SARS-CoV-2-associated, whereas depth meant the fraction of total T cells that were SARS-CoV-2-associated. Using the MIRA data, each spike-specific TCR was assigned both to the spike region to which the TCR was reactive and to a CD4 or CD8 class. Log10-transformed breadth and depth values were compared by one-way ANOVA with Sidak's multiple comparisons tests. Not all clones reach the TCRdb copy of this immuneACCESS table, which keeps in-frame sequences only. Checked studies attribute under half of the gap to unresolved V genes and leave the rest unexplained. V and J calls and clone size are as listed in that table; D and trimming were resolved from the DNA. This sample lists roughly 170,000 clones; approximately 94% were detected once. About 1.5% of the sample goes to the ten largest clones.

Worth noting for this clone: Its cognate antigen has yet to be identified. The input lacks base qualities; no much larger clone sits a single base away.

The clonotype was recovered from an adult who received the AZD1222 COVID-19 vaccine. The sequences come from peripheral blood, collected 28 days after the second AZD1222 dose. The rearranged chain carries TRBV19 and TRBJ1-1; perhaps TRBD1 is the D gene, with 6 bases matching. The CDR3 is CASSISGQRGSTEAFF. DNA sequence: TGTGCCAGTAGTATCTCAGGACAGCGCGGATCTACTGAAGCTTTCTTT.